These 32 T cell receptor beta chains came from one sample sequenced in a study of T cell responses to AZD1222 COVID-19 vaccine. Clones were sequenced by immunoSEQ multiplex PCR, and TCRdb holds only the in-frame ones, with some missing. The sample includes 90,000 to 150,000 clones, over 75% seen only once; the top ten take about 3.7%. Material: peripheral blood, obtained on day 0 of AZD1222 vaccination. The receptors were sampled from an adult in good health.

The chain recombines TRBV18 with TRBJ2-3; D is unclear. The CDR3 loop spans 12 amino acids. Germline lookup yields CDR1 KGHSH and CDR2 LQKENI. Trimming shortened V by 5 bases and J by 1 base, and 4 bases separated the two germline ends. The CDR3 DNA is TGTGCCAGCTCAGCCGGCACAGATACGCAGTATTTT. Translation gives CASSAGTDTQYF.

The chain joins TRBV2 to TRBJ2-1; 15 nucleotides agree with TRBD2. J was trimmed by 7 bases and V by 4 bases; bases with no gene match: 11. CDR1 and CDR2 from the germline V gene are SNHLY and FYNNEI. The CDR3 consists of 18 residues. CDR3 DNA sequence: TGTGCCAGCAGTGTTCCCGGGACTAGCGGGGGGACCGCAAATGAGCAGTTCTTC. Its protein is CASSVPGTSGGTANEQFF.

The chain carries TRBV7-3 and TRBJ1-1; TRBD1 might be the D (5 bases). Deletions cut 0 bases from V and 5 bases from J, with 16 bases between. Per germline, CDR1 SGHTA and CDR2 FQGTGA. CDR3 length equals 16 residues. This CDR3 is CASSLTGSGRGTEAFF. The CDR3, as DNA: TGTGCCAGCAGCTTAACGGGGTCGGGGCGAGGGACTGAAGCTTTCTTT. The whole variable domain, filled in from reference TRBV7-3 and TRBJ1-1, reads GAGVSQTPSNKVTEKGKYVELRCDPISGHTALYWYRQSLGQGPEFLIYFQGTGAADDSGLPNDRFFAVRPEGSVSTLKIQRTERGDSAVYLCASSLTGSGRGTEAFFGQGTRLTVV.

The chain links TRBV5-1 to TRBJ1-1, with TRBD1 as a possible D gene (6 bases). The CDR3 contains 15 residues. Germline CDR1 is SGHRS and CDR2 is YFSETQ. The ends were cut back, 0 bases at V and 5 bases at J, with 14 bases in the middle. The CDR3 DNA reads TGCGCCAGCAGCTTGGTGGTACAGGGTGTGACTGAAGCTTTCTTT. Protein sequence: CASSLVVQGVTEAFF.

This chain connects TRBV6-6 to TRBJ1-6, with a weak D call TRBD1 (5 bases). This CDR3 spans 15 amino acids. The ends were cut back, 6 bases at V and 0 bases at J, with 9 bases in the middle. Germline V gene data show CDR1 as MNHNY and CDR2 as SVGAGI (reference sequence). The CDR3 DNA reads as TGTGCCAGCAGCGGGGGAAGCTCCTATAATTCACCCCTCCACTTT. This gives the protein CASSGGSSYNSPLHF.

The chain recombines TRBV5-4 with TRBJ2-2; 7 nucleotides line up with TRBD1. The CDR3 is made up of 15 amino acids. Germline V gives CDR1 SGHNT, CDR2 YYREEE (reference sequence). The J segment lost 7 bases and the V segment lost 4 bases, leaving 10 bases of the junction unmatched. The CDR3 DNA follows: TGTGCCAGCAGCCAAGACAGGGCTCGAGGCGGGGAGCTGTTTTTT. Encoded protein: CASSQDRARGGELFF.

A single count supports this clone. The rearrangement links TRBV7-3 to TRBJ2-1; TRBD2 is a possible D gene (5 bases). The CDR3 spans 14 residues. V was trimmed by 2 bases and J by 2 bases, leaving 7 bases between them. Per the germline V gene, CDR1 is SGHTA and CDR2 is FQGTGA. CDR3 DNA sequence: TGTGCCAGCAGCTTACTAGCAGCCTACAATGAGCAGTTCTTC. This translates into CASSLLAAYNEQFF. The variable domain in full, completed from reference TRBV7-3 and TRBJ2-1, reads GAGVSQTPSNKVTEKGKYVELRCDPISGHTALYWYRQSLGQGPEFLIYFQGTGAADDSGLPNDRFFAVRPEGSVSTLKIQRTERGDSAVYLCASSLLAAYNEQFFGPGTRLTVL.

CDR3: CASSPRDNQPQHF. CDR3 DNA: TGTGCCAGCAGTCCCCGGGACAATCAGCCCCAGCATTTT. The V and J genes are TRBV6-5 and TRBJ1-5; D is ambiguous. This CDR3 spans 13 amino acids. Germline CDR1 reads MNHEY; CDR2 reads SVGAGI. V shed 5 bases and J shed 3 bases, with 8 bases lying between them.

The CDR3 nucleotides read TGTGCCAGCAGTTTCCAGGGAGGCTGGGGCTACACCTTC. Its protein is CASSFQGGWGYTF. The genes are TRBV12-3 or TRBV12-4 and TRBJ1-2, with TRBD1 as a possible D gene (5 bases). This CDR3 is 13 amino acids long. V was shortened by 3 bases and J by 8 bases, with 13 bases between the two germline ends.

This chain joins TRBV5-4 and TRBJ1-2; D is ambiguous. The V gene's germline CDR1 is SGHNT and CDR2 YYREEE (reference sequence). This CDR3 spans 14 amino acids. Deletions cut 7 bases from V and 6 bases from J, with 19 bases between. CDR3 in DNA: TGTGCCAGCCTTCCCGAGGCGGGTTCGGATGGCTACACCTTC. Translation: CASLPEAGSDGYTF.

The chain joins TRBV5-1 to TRBJ1-6, with D unresolved. Germline CDR1 SGHRS, CDR2 YFSETQ. V gave up 4 bases and J gave up 10 bases, with 15 bases separating them. The CDR3 contains 14 residues. CDR3 region: CASSPGLRASPLHF. CDR3 nucleotides: TGCGCCAGCAGCCCCGGACTGAGGGCCTCACCCCTCCACTTT.

The chain has TRBV19 and TRBJ1-1; D gene ambiguous. Germline CDR1 LNHDA, CDR2 SQIVND (reference sequence). Trimming took off 7 bases at V and 4 bases at J, with 13 bases between the two ends. CDR3 length: 13 residues. The CDR3 loop reads CASTETPTTEAFF. The CDR3 DNA sequence: TGTGCCAGTACTGAGACACCTACCACTGAAGCTTTCTTT.

The chain uses TRBV12-5 and TRBJ1-4; the match to TRBD1 covers 8 bases. V was clipped by 4 bases and J by 5 bases; unmatched bases: 12. CDR3 length equals 17 residues. CDR1 LGHNT and CDR2 FRNRAP come from the germline V gene. The DNA for the CDR3 is TGTGCTAGTGGTTCGAAACCTGGGACAGGAGTAAATGAAAAACTGTTTTTT. The encoded protein is CASGSKPGTGVNEKLFF.

This clone was seen just once. The gene calls are TRBV5-1 and TRBJ2-2, with D tentatively TRBD1 or TRBD2 (5 bases each). Germline V gives CDR1 SGHRS, CDR2 YFSETQ. This CDR3 has 15 amino acids. V dropped 3 bases and J dropped 5 bases, with 14 bases sitting between them. CDR3 in DNA: TGCGCCAGCAGCTGGGACCCTCAGGGAACCGGGGAGCTGTTTTTT. Protein product: CASSWDPQGTGELFF.

The rearrangement uses TRBV4-1 and TRBJ2-5, with 7 bases aligning to TRBD2. The V and J ends lost 4 bases and 5 bases, in that order; junction bases with no gene match: 13. In germline, CDR1 is MGHRA, CDR2 YSYEKL. The CDR3 has 16 residues. DNA for the CDR3: TGCGCCAGCAGCCCGATGGGGGGGACGCCTCGGGAGACCCAGTACTTC. Translating gives CASSPMGGTPRETQYF.

This clone was seen repeatedly, ten times or more. This chain uses TRBV4-3 with TRBJ1-3; D is unresolved. This CDR3 spans 16 amino acids. With 1 base removed from V and 1 base from J, the gap between germline ends came to 11 bases. Germline CDR1 reads LGHNA; CDR2 reads YSLEER. The CDR3 coding sequence is TGCGCCAGCAGCCAAGGTTTAGGAGGGTCTGGAAACACCATATATTTT. This translates into CASSQGLGGSGNTIYF.

The V gene is TRBV4-2, the J gene TRBJ1-1, with D perhaps TRBD1 (6 bases). The CDR3 totals 14 residues. V was pared by 2 bases and J by 4 bases, with 11 bases between. Per germline, CDR1 LGHNA and CDR2 YNFKEQ. CDR3 in DNA: TGTGCCAGCAGCCAACCACAGGGTGGCACTGAAGCTTTCTTT. Its protein product is CASSQPQGGTEAFF.

The genes are TRBV5-1 and TRBJ2-1, with a tentative D call TRBD1 (5 bases). V shed 4 bases and J shed 4 bases, with 9 bases lying between them. CDR1 SGHRS and CDR2 YFSETQ come from the germline V gene. The CDR3 is 13 amino acids. CDR3 loop: CASSLDSYNEQFF. The CDR3 DNA follows: TGCGCCAGCAGCCTCGACAGTTACAATGAGCAGTTCTTC.

The count of this clone is one. This sequence joins TRBV6-5 and TRBJ2-1, with D uncertain. Germline CDR1 and CDR2: MNHEY and SVGAGI. This CDR3 has 14 amino acids. V lost 4 bases and J lost 6, with 13 bases in between. CDR3 bases: TGTGCCAGCAGTTCCTCACGATTGAGCAATGAGCAGTTCTTC. This codes for CASSSSRLSNEQFF.

The gene calls are TRBV19 and TRBJ2-1; 10 nucleotides align to TRBD1. With V trimmed by 5 bases and J by 5 bases, 12 bases remained unmatched. The CDR3 has 17 amino acids. Germline V lookup: CDR1 LNHDA, CDR2 SQIVND (reference sequence). The CDR3 reads CASSPGQGSQIHNEQFF. CDR3 DNA: TGTGCCAGTAGTCCGGGACAGGGGTCCCAAATTCACAATGAGCAGTTCTTC.

This clone occurred once. The V and J genes are TRBV5-1 and TRBJ1-3; 8 bases agree with TRBD1. V lost 4 bases, J lost 8 bases, and 8 bases stayed unmatched. Germline V CDR1 and CDR2: SGHRS, YFSETQ. CDR3 length: 14 amino acids. This CDR3 is CASSVDRGRDTIYF. DNA of the CDR3: TGCGCCAGCAGCGTCGACAGGGGCAGAGACACCATATATTTT.

This clone was counted once. The gene calls are TRBV29-1 and TRBJ2-1; 7 bases fit TRBD1. The CDR3 extends over 15 amino acids. The germline gives CDR1 SQVTM, CDR2 ANQGSEA. With V trimmed by 0 bases and J by 7 bases, 9 bases remained unmatched. Written as DNA, the CDR3 is TGCAGCGTTGAAGAGTTCGGGTCAGGGGGAAATGAGCAGTTCTTC. Translation gives CSVEEFGSGGNEQFF.

CDR3 DNA sequence: TGTGCCAGCAGCTTCTCGAGCAATCAGCCCCAGCATTTT. It codes for CASSFSSNQPQHF. The chain couples TRBV7-2 to TRBJ1-5; D gene unclear. Germline values: CDR1 SGHTA, CDR2 FQGNSA. The V and J ends lost 3 bases and 1 base respectively, with 4 bases between them. The CDR3 totals 13 residues. Using reference TRBV7-2 and TRBJ1-5 for the parts outside the CDR3, the full variable domain is GAGVSQSPSNKVTEKGKDVELRCDPISGHTALYWYRQSLGQGLEFLIYFQGNSAPDKSGLPSDRFSAERTGGSVSTLTIQRTQQEDSAVYLCASSFSSNQPQHFGDGTRLSIL.

The genes are TRBV6-5 and TRBJ1-5; tentative D call: TRBD1 (6 bases). The V gene lost 5 bases and the J gene lost 1 base, with 12 bases spanning the gap. CDR3 length equals 15 residues. CDR1 is MNHEY, CDR2 SVGAGI, per germline. The CDR3 region has the DNA TGTGCCAGCAGTCTACAGGGCGGGAGCAATCAGCCCCAGCATTTT. Translating gives CASSLQGGSNQPQHF.

This chain links TRBV21-1 with TRBJ2-4; the listed D gene, TRBD2, was not tested against the DNA. TRBV21-1 is a pseudogene. The CDR3 sequence is 16 residues long. This chain's CDR3 is CASSKLVAGGKNIQYF. DNA of the CDR3: TGTGCCAGCAGCAAGCTGGTAGCGGGGGGTAAAAACATTCAGTACTTC.

The V call is TRBV9, the J call TRBJ2-3, with 12 nucleotides matching TRBD2. CDR1 and CDR2 (germline): SGDLS, YYNGEE. V shed 3 bases and J 5 bases; nucleotides not matched to a gene: 7. There are 16 residues in the CDR3. CDR3 region: CASSELAGGRKDTQYF. CDR3 sequence (DNA): TGTGCCAGCAGCGAGCTAGCGGGGGGGCGAAAAGATACGCAGTATTTT.

The rearrangement uses TRBV5-1 and TRBJ2-1, with D possibly called TRBD1 or TRBD2 (5 bases each). CDR3 size: 16 residues. Germline V CDR1 and CDR2: SGHRS, YFSETQ. Trimming stripped 0 bases from V and 6 bases from J, with 16 bases between. CDR3 sequence: CASSLVVGRVSNEQFF. In DNA, the CDR3 is TGCGCCAGCAGCTTGGTGGTGGGGCGGGTGTCCAATGAGCAGTTCTTC.

The gene calls are TRBV10-3 and TRBJ1-1; the D gene is possibly TRBD1 (6 bases). Germline V CDR1 and CDR2: ENHRY, SYGVKD. V lost 3 bases and J lost 0, with 23 bases in between. The CDR3 contains 19 residues. This chain's CDR3 is CAISEGLIRPRGMNTEAFF. In nucleotides, the CDR3 is TGTGCCATCAGTGAAGGCTTGATTCGACCAAGGGGGATGAACACTGAAGCTTTCTTT.

This clone occurred a few times. The chain joins TRBV6-4 to TRBJ1-2; the match to TRBD1 covers 7 bases. CDR1 is MRHNA, CDR2 SNTAGT, per germline. V gave up 0 bases and J gave up 10 bases; unmatched junction bases: 5. The CDR3 covers 13 residues. CDR3 sequence reads: CASSDSDRRDYTF. The CDR3 nucleotides read TGTGCCAGCAGTGACTCGGACAGGAGAGACTACACCTTC.

The chain carries TRBV6-1 and TRBJ1-1; D is unresolved. This CDR3 comprises 14 residues. Germline values: CDR1 MNHNS, CDR2 SASEGT. V lost 2 bases and J 5 bases, leaving 12 bases between the germline ends. CDR3 DNA sequence: TGTGCCAGCAGTGAACAGTTCGGTTTTACTGAAGCTTTCTTT. It encodes CASSEQFGFTEAFF.

The chain recombines TRBV29-1 with TRBJ1-1; unclear D gene. The CDR3 is 13 residues long. In germline, CDR1 is SQVTM, CDR2 ANQGSEA. The V end lost 3 bases, the J end lost 4 bases, and 12 bases lay between the germline ends. CDR3 region: CSVERAEGTEAFF. The DNA for the CDR3 is TGCAGCGTTGAGAGGGCGGAGGGCACTGAAGCTTTCTTT.

The rearrangement joins TRBV12-5 to TRBJ2-5; D is unresolved. Germline V gene sequence: CDR1 LGHNT, CDR2 FRNRAP. Trimming removed 6 bases at V and 4 bases at J, with 6 bases between. This CDR3 spans 11 amino acids. CDR3 coding DNA: TGTGCTAGTGGCCCGCCAGAGACCCAGTACTTC. It encodes CASGPPETQYF.